This TCR beta chain was profiled in a study of T cell responses to AZD1222 COVID-19 vaccine. Study-wide results and limits: Spike-specific TCR breadth and depth went up after people got two AZD1222 doses. Spike-wide coverage was observed for vaccine-associated CD4 TCRs, with dominant responses at 160-218 and 743-854. The donor cohort was predominantly white British with a female majority, and clonal diversity may have been underestimated. Variant regions that are unmutated are reportedly the target of nearly half of spike-specific TCRs.

The repertoire was sequenced with immunoSEQ multiplex PCR; TCRdb's copy has only in-frame clones and lacks some. The repertoire includes about 140,000 clones, roughly 93% of them detected once, and 0.7% to 1% sits in the top ten. The length of the CDR3 is 13 residues. Germline V gene lookup returns CDR1 SGHTA and CDR2 FQGNSA. The ends lost 4 bases at V and 6 bases at J; junction bases unmatched: 6. In regard to this clone: The antigen remains undetermined.

The TCR comes from an adult in good health. The V gene is TRBV7-2, the J gene TRBJ2-7; TRBD1 matches at 7 bases. Sequenced here: peripheral blood, sampled on day 0 of MenACWY control vaccination. CDR3 region: CASSSNRGGEQYF. The CDR3 nucleotides read TGTGCCAGCAGCTCCAACAGGGGCGGCGAGCAGTACTTC.